This T cell receptor (beta chain) was captured by sequencing in a study of T cell responses to AZD1222 COVID-19 vaccine. Overall study results and limits: In a largely white British group with more females than males, clonal diversity was possibly underestimated. Unmutated variant regions are reportedly targeted by nearly half of spike-specific TCRs. Just a handful of people given AZD1222 tested seropositive at baseline.

The method was immunoSEQ multiplex PCR; TCRdb's version includes in-frame clones alone and lacks a portion of them. The table has some 150,000 clones, 88% seen once. The length of the CDR3 is 15 residues. The V gene's germline CDR1 is SNHLY and CDR2 FYNNEI. V lost 4 bases and J lost 2, with 14 bases in between. About this clone itself: The target antigen is unknown.

The receptor was isolated from an adult who received the AZD1222 COVID-19 vaccine. The J gene is TRBJ1-1, the V gene TRBV2; D gene uncertain. The specimen comprised peripheral blood, sampled 28 days after the second AZD1222 dose. The CDR3 region has the DNA TGTGCCAGCAGTGCGGGTTTCGACACAAACACTGAAGCTTTCTTT. Encoded protein: CASSAGFDTNTEAFF.